This T cell receptor beta chain originates from a study of cytomegalovirus exposure and HLA in healthy donors. PCR used 60 Vbeta primers and 13 Jbeta primers. This table comes from immunoSEQ multiplex PCR, and its TCRdb copy is limited to in-frame clones, with some not included. This sample has around 160,000 clones, with 75% found just once. Note on this clone: The antigen remains unidentified.

V was cut by 7 bases and J by 5 bases, with 12 bases left in between. CDR3 length: 14 amino acids. Per the germline V gene, CDR1 is LNHDA and CDR2 is SQIVND (reference sequence). Study-wide results and limits: Most of the CMV-associated TCR beta chains (in a later analysis) appeared to be HLA-restricted. Among the most significant clusters, several appeared linked to common viral pathogens in a later analysis.

The clonotype comes from a male donor in good health and CMV-seronegative. V usage is TRBV19 and J usage is TRBJ1-6, with unresolved D. Input material: PBMCs. The CDR3, as DNA: TGTGCCAGTAAGCTTAGAGTGGATAATTCACCCCTCCACTTT. This sequence encodes CASKLRVDNSPLHF.